Listed below are T cell receptor beta chains from one sample, sequenced in a study of long-term antiretroviral therapy in people with HIV. Method: immunoSEQ multiplex PCR; TCRdb's copy keeps in-frame clones and lacks some. The top ten clones hold less than 3.5% of a sample with 44,000 or so clones, more than 90% of them seen once. The specimen was unsorted PBMCs, collected 3.7 years after starting antiretroviral therapy. Every receptor here comes from a woman in her 50s with HIV. Each CDR3 is given with its conserved first and last residue. D genes are given only for firm matches. The listing skips clone size in some rows; elsewhere it reads once, few, many or a size class.

j_call clone_size v_call d_call cdr3_nt cdr3_aa
TRBJ2-4 NA TRBV9 NA TGTGCCAGCAGCGTAGGGGAGGGGGATACCTGGACGCAAAACATTCAGTACTTC CASSVGEGDTWTQNIQYF
TRBJ1-1 NA TRBV5-5 NA TGTGCCAGCAGCTGGACGGGGTCGAACACTGAAGCTTTCTTT CASSWTGSNTEAFF
TRBJ2-2 once TRBV6-1 TRBD1 TGTGCCAGCCGAAACAGGGGGCGCGCCGGGGAGCTGTTTTTT CASRNRGRAGELFF
TRBJ1-1 NA TRBV5-1 TRBD1 TGCGCCAGCAGCTTTGGCCGGGACAGACTTTACACTGAAGCTTTCTTT CASSFGRDRLYTEAFF
TRBJ1-1 NA TRBV30 NA TGTGCCTGGAGTCCGACTCAAAACACTGAAGCTTTCTTT CAWSPTQNTEAFF
TRBJ2-5 NA TRBV2 TRBD1 TGTGCCAGCAGACCGGGGACAGTCGTCCAAGAGACCCAGTACTTC CASRPGTVVQETQYF
TRBJ2-7 NA TRBV6-6 TRBD1 TGTGCCAGCACCCAGACAGGGGTGCGGTACTTC CASTQTGVRYF
TRBJ1-6 NA TRBV7-9 NA TGTGCCAGCAGCTTAGAGGGACGGTATAATTCACCCCTCCACTTT CASSLEGRYNSPLHF
TRBJ2-3 NA TRBV10-3 NA TGTGCCATCAGTGAGTCTAGGGGTACTAGCACAGATACGCAGTATTTT CAISESRGTSTDTQYF
TRBJ1-2 NA TRBV2 NA TGTGCCAGCAATTACTTGAAGACAGTCACCGGGCTCTATGGCTACACCTTC CASNYLKTVTGLYGYTF
TRBJ1-6 NA TRBV27 TRBD1 TGTGCCAGCAGTCCCTGGACAGGGTTAAGGCCCTATAATTCACCCCTCCACTTT CASSPWTGLRPYNSPLHF
TRBJ2-7 NA TRBV6-1 NA TGTGCCAGCAGTGAAGCTATCCAGGGCGGGGCGGGTGAGCAGTACTTC CASSEAIQGGAGEQYF
TRBJ1-1 NA TRBV10-2 NA TGCGCCAGCAGCGGTAGGTACACTGAAGCTTTCTTT CASSGRYTEAFF
TRBJ1-4 NA TRBV27 NA TGTGCCAGCAGGCCAGGGACGGCCGGAGGATGGGAAAAACTGTTTTTT CASRPGTAGGWEKLFF
TRBJ2-5 NA TRBV6-5 NA TGTGCCAGCAGTTACCGCGAGACCCAGTACTTC CASSYRETQYF
TRBJ2-7 NA TRBV2 NA TGTGCCAGCAGTGACGGGGGGCCGACCTACGAGCAGTACTTC CASSDGGPTYEQYF
TRBJ1-2 NA TRBV16 TRBD1 TGTGCCAGCAGCCAATTACCGGGACAGGGGAACTATGGCTACACCTTC CASSQLPGQGNYGYTF
TRBJ2-7 NA TRBV27 NA TGTGCCAGCAGTCCCCAGCTGGGCTACGAGCAGTACTTC CASSPQLGYEQYF
TRBJ2-5 NA TRBV11-2 TRBD2 TGTGCCAGCAGCTTAGGGCCCGGCCGGGGGGGGAGACAAGAGACCCAGTACTTC CASSLGPGRGGRQETQYF
TRBJ1-2 NA TRBV30 NA TGTGCCGGCCCGTATGGGGTCGGCTACACCTTC CAGPYGVGYTF
TRBJ1-1 once TRBV9 NA TGTGCCAGCAGCCCCAGACAGTCGAACACTGAAGCTTTCTTT CASSPRQSNTEAFF
TRBJ1-1 NA TRBV7-2 TRBD1 TGTGCCAGCAGCTTAGTCTTGGGACAGGGGGACCCTGAAGCTTTCTTT CASSLVLGQGDPEAFF
TRBJ2-2 NA TRBV7-8 TRBD1 TGTGCCGGTCGGACAGGGCGAACCGGGGAGCTGTTTTTT CAGRTGRTGELFF
TRBJ1-1 NA TRBV7-2 TRBD1 TGTGCCAGCAGCTTCACAGGGGGGAACACTGAAGCTTTCTTT CASSFTGGNTEAFF
TRBJ1-2 NA TRBV7-2 TRBD1 TGTGCCAGCAGCAGACAGGGGTATGGCTACACCTTC CASSRQGYGYTF
TRBJ1-5 NA TRBV7-2 NA TGTGCCAGCAGCTTAGGGTTCGGGGGGCGACGCAATCAGCCCCAGCATTTT CASSLGFGGRRNQPQHF
TRBJ1-6 NA TRBV6-6 NA TGTGCCAGCAGTTCGCTTCAGGGGTTACCCCTCCACTTT CASSSLQGLPLHF
TRBJ1-6 NA TRBV19 TRBD1 TGTGCCACCCGGACAGGCGAAAGTAATTCACCCCTCCACTTT CATRTGESNSPLHF
TRBJ1-4 NA TRBV2 TRBD1 TGTGCCAGCAGTGAAACAGGGGTTGGTGAAAAACTGTTTTTT CASSETGVGEKLFF
TRBJ2-3 NA TRBV7-8 NA TGTGCCAGCAGAAAAGAAGTTTCCGGGGCCAACACAGATACGCAGTATTTT CASRKEVSGANTDTQYF
TRBJ2-1 NA TRBV7-2 TRBD1 TGTGCCAGCAGCTTAGTCTTAGGGGGACAGGGCTTCGACAATGAGCAGTTCTTC CASSLVLGGQGFDNEQFF
TRBJ2-2 NA TRBV7-9 NA TGTGCCAGCAGGATGTCGGCGGGTGGGGGGCGCGCCGGGGAGCTGTTTTTT CASRMSAGGGRAGELFF
TRBJ1-3 once TRBV6-1 NA TGTGCCAGCACCCTGGTCGAGTCTGGAAACACCATATATTTT CASTLVESGNTIYF
TRBJ2-5 NA TRBV5-4 NA TGTGCCAGCAGCTTACCGGGAGCTAGAGAGACCCAGTACTTC CASSLPGARETQYF
TRBJ2-7 NA TRBV5-4 NA TGTGCCAGCAGCTTGGTCGGGACTCGGGACAGAGAGCAGTACTTC CASSLVGTRDREQYF
TRBJ1-6 NA TRBV28 TRBD1 TGTGCCAGCAGTCCATCAACCGGAGGGACAGGGGTATCACCCCTCCACTTT CASSPSTGGTGVSPLHF
TRBJ1-3 NA TRBV6-5 NA TGTGCCAGCAGTTACGAGGAATCTGGAAACACCATATATTTT CASSYEESGNTIYF
TRBJ2-1 NA TRBV4-1 NA TGCGCCAGCAGGGGGCTCCGCATCGGGAATGAGCAGTTCTTC CASRGLRIGNEQFF
TRBJ2-7 few TRBV2 TRBD1 TGTGCCAGCAGAAGCCAGACAGGGTCCTACGAGCAGTACTTC CASRSQTGSYEQYF
TRBJ1-2 NA TRBV5-4 NA TGTGCCAGCAGCTTGGAGGTTGGTGGCTACACCTTC CASSLEVGGYTF
TRBJ2-6 NA TRBV27 NA TGTGCCAGCAGCCCAATTGACGCCAACGTCCTGACTTTC CASSPIDANVLTF
TRBJ2-3 once TRBV9 NA TGTGCCAGCAGCGTAGCTCAGACGGATACGCAGTATTTT CASSVAQTDTQYF
TRBJ1-2 NA TRBV9 TRBD1 TGTGCCAGCAGCGTAACAGGGGGCATTGACTATGGCTACACCTTC CASSVTGGIDYGYTF
TRBJ1-1 NA TRBV19 NA TGTGCCAGTAGTCCCCTCCCGGGGCGGGGCCCCACTGAAGCTTTCTTT CASSPLPGRGPTEAFF
TRBJ2-2 NA TRBV5-5 NA TGTGCCAGCAGCTTTTATGACGGCACCGGGGAGCTGTTTTTT CASSFYDGTGELFF
TRBJ2-7 NA TRBV7-2 TRBD1 TGTGCCAGCAGCTTAATGGCCGTGACAGGGGCCTACGAGCAGTACTTC CASSLMAVTGAYEQYF
TRBJ2-5 NA TRBV7-2 TRBD1 TGTGCCAGCAGCTTAGCTGGGACAGGGGGTTCGGAGACCCAGTACTTC CASSLAGTGGSETQYF
TRBJ2-7 NA TRBV7-3 NA TGTGCCAGCAGCTTAACGGGATCAGGCGACAAACAGTACTTC CASSLTGSGDKQYF
TRBJ2-7 NA TRBV4-3 NA TGCGCCAGCAGCCAAGGGTTGGGTGGGGGGCAGTACTTC CASSQGLGGGQYF
TRBJ2-1 NA TRBV11-3 NA TGTGCCAGCAGCCTAGTTCAGGGCCCCTACAATGAGCAGTTCTTC CASSLVQGPYNEQFF
TRBJ2-2 NA TRBV2 NA TGTGCCACACGGGGGACCGGGGAGCTGTTTTTT CATRGTGELFF
TRBJ1-1 NA TRBV28 NA TGTGCCAGCAGTTTCGGGACTGAAGCTTTCTTT CASSFGTEAFF
TRBJ2-7 once TRBV6-6 NA TGTGCCAGCAGCCCCCCCAGCGGCGAGCAGTACTTC CASSPPSGEQYF
TRBJ1-6 NA TRBV30 NA TGTGCCTGGAGTGTTGGGGCCCAGAATCCTCTTAATTCACCCCTCCACTTT CAWSVGAQNPLNSPLHF
TRBJ1-3 NA TRBV30 NA TGTGCCTGGAGTGCCGCGCAGGGCAACACCATATATTTT CAWSAAQGNTIYF
TRBJ2-7 NA TRBV10-1 TRBD1 TGCGCCAGCAGTGAGAGAACAGGGGGCGTCTACGAGCAGTACTTC CASSERTGGVYEQYF
TRBJ2-3 NA TRBV7-3 NA TGTGCCAGCAGCCCTGCCGAGGGCAGGGGTCTTTACACAGATACGCAGTATTTT CASSPAEGRGLYTDTQYF
TRBJ2-5 NA TRBV30 NA TGTGCCTGGAGTGCACCTTCGGGGGCCGGGGAGACCCAGTACTTC CAWSAPSGAGETQYF
TRBJ1-6 NA TRBV5-4 TRBD1 TGTGCCAGCAGCACCTACGACAGGGGGTTAAGATCACCCCTCCACTTT CASSTYDRGLRSPLHF